Listed here is a single T cell receptor (beta chain). What it binds is not known. This record comes from a study of OX40 agonist ivuxolimab in advanced cancers. Notes on the study in general: Among some nonresponders, normalized T-cell clonal expansion was also low. Relative to CD4+ cells, CD8+ T cells on average had more expanded clones.

Data came from immunoSEQ multiplex PCR; TCRdb stores just in-frame clones and leaves some out. The table records 80,000 or so clones, more than 85% of them present only once. Germline CDR1 reads KGHSH; CDR2 reads LQKENI. The germline V and J ends were trimmed by 4 bases and 9 bases, with 13 bases remaining between them. This CDR3 is 13 amino acids long. This TCR was recovered from an adult with an advanced solid tumor such as melanoma, head and neck, liver or kidney cancer. The sequencing here drew on CD4+ or CD8+ T cells sorted from blood, taken in a trial of the OX40 agonist ivuxolimab. The chain joins TRBV18 to TRBJ2-1, with D possibly being TRBD1 (6 bases). The CDR3 sequence is CASSLRGFGEQFF. The DNA of the CDR3 is TGTGCCAGCTCACTCAGGGGTTTCGGTGAGCAGTTCTTC.